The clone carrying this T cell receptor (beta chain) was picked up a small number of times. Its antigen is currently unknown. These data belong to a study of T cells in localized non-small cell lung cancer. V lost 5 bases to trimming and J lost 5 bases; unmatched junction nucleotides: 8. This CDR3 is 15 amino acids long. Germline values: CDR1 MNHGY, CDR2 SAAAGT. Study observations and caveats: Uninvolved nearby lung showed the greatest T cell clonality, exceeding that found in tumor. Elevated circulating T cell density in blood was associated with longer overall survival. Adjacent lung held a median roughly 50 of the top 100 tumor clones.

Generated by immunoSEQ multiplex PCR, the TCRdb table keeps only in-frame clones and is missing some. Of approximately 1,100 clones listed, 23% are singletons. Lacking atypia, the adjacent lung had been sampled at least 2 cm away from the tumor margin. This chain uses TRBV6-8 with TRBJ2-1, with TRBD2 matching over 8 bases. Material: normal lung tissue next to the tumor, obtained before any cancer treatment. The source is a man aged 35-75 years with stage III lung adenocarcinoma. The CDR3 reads CASSLSGSGNNEQFF. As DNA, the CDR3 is TGTGCCAGCAGTCTCAGCGGGAGTGGCAACAATGAGCAGTTCTTC.